This TCR beta chain was observed in a study of shared clonotypes between healthy human individuals. Using immunoSEQ multiplex PCR, the repertoire was profiled, and TCRdb retains in-frame clones only, with some absent. The sample yields 2 million to 2.5 million clones, over 85% seen once. About this clone itself: What it recognizes is unknown.

The germline gives CDR1 SGHAT, CDR2 FQNNGV. The V end was cut by 1 base, the J end by 2 bases, with 12 bases between. The CDR3 runs 15 residues. Overall study findings and caveats: Naive CD4 clonotypes were shared across a handful of donors at roughly 5%. Generation of non-shared clonotypes was less probable than generation of clonotypes shared by all four donors. Naive subsets generally had larger estimated richness than memory subsets.

The origin of this receptor is a man between 18 and 35 years old in good health. What was sequenced was naive CD4+ T cells sorted from blood. Documented subset: CD45RA+ positively selected. The chain is built from TRBV11-2 and TRBJ2-7; D is unresolved. CDR3 protein: CASSLGRSPTYEQYF. In DNA, the CDR3 is TGTGCCAGCAGCTTAGGCAGGTCACCCACCTACGAGCAGTACTTC.